The rows below give T cell receptor beta chains drawn from one sample of a study of blood T cell repertoires in COVID-19. Clones were sequenced by immunoSEQ multiplex PCR, and TCRdb holds only the in-frame ones, with some missing. The top ten hold less than 30% of the sample, which has 30,000 to 40,000 clones, 90% seen once. Input material: peripheral blood. The receptors were sampled from a man aged 55 to 70 with active or convalescent COVID-19. CDR3s include the opening cysteine and the closing phenylalanine or tryptophan. Fields, in order: D gene, clone size, V gene, J gene, CDR3 protein, CDR3 DNA. The D gene is left open where the match is weak. Clone size is shown for a subset of rows, as once, few, many or a class of expanded clone.

>TRBD1|.|TRBV7-9|TRBJ2-1
CASSLLQGAAEQFF
TGTGCCAGCAGCCTCCTACAGGGGGCGGCTGAGCAGTTCTTC
>.|.|TRBV19|TRBJ2-1
CASSKGGMPYYNEQFF
TGTGCCAGTAGTAAGGGGGGGATGCCCTACTACAATGAGCAGTTCTTC
>TRBD2|.|TRBV5-1|TRBJ2-2
CASSRIGTSDTGELFF
TGCGCCAGCAGCCGGATTGGGACTAGCGACACCGGGGAGCTGTTTTTT
>.|.|TRBV9|TRBJ2-1
CASSVAERYDYNEQFF
TGTGCCAGCAGCGTAGCTGAGCGATACGACTACAATGAGCAGTTCTTC
>TRBD2|.|TRBV10-1|TRBJ2-1
CASSPTSAYNEQFF
TGCGCCAGCAGTCCGACTAGCGCATACAATGAGCAGTTCTTC
>.|.|TRBV6-6|TRBJ1-1
CASRPVLLTGTEAFF
TGTGCCAGCAGGCCCGTCCTCCTGACAGGCACTGAAGCTTTCTTT
>.|.|TRBV5-1|TRBJ2-7
CASSAWTTGRGGRQYF
TGCGCCAGCAGCGCGTGGACTACAGGGAGGGGTGGACGGCAGTACTTC
>TRBD2|.|TRBV18|TRBJ2-1
CASSLASGTYNEQFF
TGTGCCAGCTCACTCGCTAGCGGAACCTACAATGAGCAGTTCTTC
>TRBD2|.|TRBV7-2|TRBJ2-2
CASSLLGRGNTGELFF
TGTGCCAGCAGCTTATTGGGGAGGGGGAACACCGGGGAGCTGTTTTTT
>TRBD1|.|TRBV18|TRBJ1-2
CASSPEAGGQGNYGYTF
TGTGCCAGCTCCCCAGAGGCCGGGGGACAGGGGAACTATGGCTACACCTTC
>.|.|TRBV7-8|TRBJ1-2
CASSRGGGAGGYTF
TGTGCCAGCAGCCGCGGGGGGGGCGCAGGTGGCTACACCTTC
>.|.|TRBV6-6|TRBJ2-2
CASSYPPQYTGELFF
TGTGCCAGCAGTTACCCCCCGCAGTACACCGGGGAGCTGTTTTTT
>TRBD2|.|TRBV15|TRBJ2-1
CATSRDRLAGDEQFF
TGTGCCACCAGCAGAGATAGACTAGCGGGAGATGAGCAGTTCTTC
>TRBD1|.|TRBV6-5|TRBJ2-2
CASNTDRGLGLFF
TGTGCCAGCAATACAGACAGGGGATTGGGGCTGTTTTTT
>TRBD2|.|TRBV7-8|TRBJ2-3
CASGLWGSGSTDTQYF
TGTGCCAGCGGGCTTTGGGGTAGCGGGAGCACAGATACGCAGTATTTT
>TRBD2|.|TRBV15|TRBJ2-5
CATSGGGLAGDETQYF
TGTGCCACCAGCGGGGGGGGACTAGCGGGAGACGAGACCCAGTACTTC
>.|.|TRBV2|TRBJ1-2
CASSEETEAYGYTF
TGTGCCAGCAGTGAGGAGACGGAGGCTTATGGCTACACCTTC
>.|.|TRBV19|TRBJ1-1
CASRVGQQGNTEAFF
TGTGCCAGTAGGGTGGGTCAACAGGGAAACACTGAAGCTTTCTTT
>.|.|TRBV19|TRBJ2-7
CASSANQQDPYEQYF
TGTGCCAGTAGTGCCAATCAACAGGACCCCTACGAGCAGTACTTC
>TRBD1|.|TRBV6-1|TRBJ2-7
CASSEGQGTYEQYF
TGTGCCAGCAGTGAGGGACAGGGGACGTACGAGCAGTACTTC
>TRBD2|.|TRBV30|TRBJ2-7
CAWSRTSGGIYEQYF
TGTGCCTGGAGTCGGACTAGCGGAGGAATCTACGAGCAGTACTTC
>TRBD2|few|TRBV5-4|TRBJ2-3
CASTFGGADTQYF
TGTGCCAGCACCTTCGGGGGGGCAGATACGCAGTATTTT
>TRBD2|.|TRBV5-4|TRBJ2-1
CASSLAGLAGGINEQFF
TGTGCCAGCAGCTTGGCGGGACTAGCGGGAGGGATAAATGAGCAGTTCTTC
>.|.|TRBV7-9|TRBJ2-6
CASSLYYTGSVLTF
TGTGCCAGCAGCTTATATTATACAGGGTCCGTCCTGACTTTC
>.|.|TRBV28|TRBJ2-1
CASRPLERNEQFF
TGTGCCAGCAGGCCGTTGGAGCGCAATGAGCAGTTCTTC
>.|.|TRBV11-2|TRBJ2-7
CASSLDWWQGAGEQYF
TGTGCCAGCAGCTTAGATTGGTGGCAGGGCGCCGGCGAGCAGTACTTC
>TRBD1|.|TRBV5-8|TRBJ1-1
CASSLPTFTGVFLTEAFF
TGTGCCAGCAGCTTGCCCACCTTTACAGGGGTTTTCTTAACTGAAGCTTTCTTT
>.|.|TRBV13|TRBJ2-3
CASSFFTQVSSTDTQYF
TGTGCCAGCAGCTTTTTTACACAGGTTTCTAGCACAGATACGCAGTATTTT
>TRBD2|few|TRBV5-1|TRBJ2-7
CASKLAGGSYEQYF
TGCGCCAGCAAGCTAGCGGGAGGGTCGTACGAGCAGTACTTC
>TRBD2|.|TRBV27|TRBJ2-1
CASTLRGAGGQQFF
TGTGCCAGCACCCTCCGTGGAGCGGGAGGACAGCAGTTCTTC
>TRBD1|.|TRBV5-5|TRBJ2-3
CASRGQGTDTQYF
TGTGCCAGCCGGGGACAGGGGACAGATACGCAGTATTTT
>.|once|TRBV5-1|TRBJ2-7
CASSFEPTYEQYF
TGCGCCAGCAGCTTCGAGCCCACCTACGAGCAGTACTTC
>TRBD2|.|TRBV7-2|TRBJ2-2
CASSPSGRDTGELFF
TGTGCCAGCAGCCCCTCGGGGAGGGACACCGGGGAGCTGTTTTTT
>TRBD2|.|TRBV27|TRBJ2-7
CASMGGAYEQYF
TGTGCCAGCATGGGGGGGGCCTACGAGCAGTACTTC
>TRBD2|.|TRBV10-3|TRBJ2-3
CAISEETSGSTDTQYF
TGTGCCATCAGTGAGGAAACTAGCGGGAGCACAGATACGCAGTATTTT
>TRBD2|.|TRBV5-1|TRBJ2-3
CASSVYRSGSGSTDTQYF
TGCGCCAGCAGCGTGTACAGGTCCGGTAGCGGGAGCACAGATACGCAGTATTTT
>TRBD1|.|TRBV7-9|TRBJ2-7
CASSPGQGGMLSEYF
TGTGCCAGCAGCCCGGGACAGGGCGGGATGTTGTCGGAGTACTTC
>.|.|TRBV5-4|TRBJ2-1
CASSPRGGGELNEQFF
TGTGCCAGCAGCCCCCGCGGTGGTGGGGAGCTCAATGAGCAGTTCTTC
>TRBD1|.|TRBV9|TRBJ1-3
CASRGTGTGNTIYF
TGTGCCAGCAGAGGGACAGGGACTGGAAACACCATATATTTT